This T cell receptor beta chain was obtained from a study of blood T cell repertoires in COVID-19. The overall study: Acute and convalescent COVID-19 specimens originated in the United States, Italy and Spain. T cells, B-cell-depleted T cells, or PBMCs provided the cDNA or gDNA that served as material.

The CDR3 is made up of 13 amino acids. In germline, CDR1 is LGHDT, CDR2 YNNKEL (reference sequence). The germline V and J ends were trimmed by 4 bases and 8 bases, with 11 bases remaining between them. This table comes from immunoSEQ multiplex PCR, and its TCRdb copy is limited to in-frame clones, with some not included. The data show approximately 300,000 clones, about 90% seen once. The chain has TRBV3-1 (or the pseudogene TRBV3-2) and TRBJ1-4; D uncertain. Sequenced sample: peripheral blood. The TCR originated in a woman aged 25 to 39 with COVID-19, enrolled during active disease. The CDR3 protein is CASSRNEGEKLFF. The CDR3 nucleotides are TGTGCCAGCAGCCGTAACGAGGGAGAAAAACTGTTTTTT.